The entry below describes one T cell receptor beta chain. Its antigen is as yet unknown. Germline and junction disagree at one end, which may indicate a read error. CDR1 is MDHEN, CDR2 SYDVKM, per germline. The CDR3 extends over 13 amino acids. This entry is derived from a study of human T cells and chemical hapten exposure. Study summary: Epicutaneous patch tests delivered 0.01% DPC to the upper back, with evaluation at 6 days.

From the RACE reads, TCRdb called clonotypes with MiXCR, one entry per CDR3 protein. The table records approximately 74,000 distinct CDR3 sequences, about 31% of them present only once. Study-wide findings and caveats: Among TCRs, those above 1 in 1000 frequency were unaffected by DPC sensitization.

Time point denoted: patch test 1, 2 weeks after DPC sensitization. The treatment: therapeutic diphenylcyclopropenone sensitization with weekly scalp DPC. The gene calls are TRBV28 and TRBJ1-1, with D tentatively TRBD1 (5 bases). The source material was whole blood, sampled in connection with sensitization to the hapten diphenylcyclopropenone (DPC). The clonotype comes from a man aged 35 to 55 with alopecia areata. Some clones in this sample may be carry-over from other donors' samples. CDR3 nucleotide sequence: TGTGCCAGCAGACAGGAAAAGGTCACTGAAACTTTCTTT. This sequence encodes CASRQEKVTETFF.